This T cell receptor (beta chain) was captured by sequencing in a study of T cells after yellow fever vaccination. Study conclusions and caveats: Post-booster samples contained most primary-vaccination clones (approximately 96% CD4, around 90% CD8). Repertoires obtained by FACS sorting could include abundant clonotypes that entered as contaminants from the bulk population.

The germline V gene has CDR1 SGHDT and CDR2 YYEEEE. Trimming took off 1 base at V and 0 bases at J, with 14 bases between the two ends. CDR3 length: 17 residues. One entry per CDR3 protein results from TCRdb running MiXCR on the 5' RACE reads. The repertoire consists of 300,000 to 400,000 distinct CDR3 sequences, with under 15% occurring once and the leading ten covering 3.2%. As concerns this clonotype: What it binds is not known.

The starting material was CD4+ T cells sorted from PBMCs, obtained 15 days after the yellow fever booster vaccination. The sequence was collected from a man aged 18 to 35 who received the YFV17D yellow fever vaccine. This sequence joins TRBV5-6 and TRBJ1-5; D unclear. CDR3 protein: CASSLFRVAVSNQPQHF. The CDR3 DNA reads TGTGCCAGCAGCTTGTTTCGGGTAGCGGTTAGCAATCAGCCCCAGCATTTT.